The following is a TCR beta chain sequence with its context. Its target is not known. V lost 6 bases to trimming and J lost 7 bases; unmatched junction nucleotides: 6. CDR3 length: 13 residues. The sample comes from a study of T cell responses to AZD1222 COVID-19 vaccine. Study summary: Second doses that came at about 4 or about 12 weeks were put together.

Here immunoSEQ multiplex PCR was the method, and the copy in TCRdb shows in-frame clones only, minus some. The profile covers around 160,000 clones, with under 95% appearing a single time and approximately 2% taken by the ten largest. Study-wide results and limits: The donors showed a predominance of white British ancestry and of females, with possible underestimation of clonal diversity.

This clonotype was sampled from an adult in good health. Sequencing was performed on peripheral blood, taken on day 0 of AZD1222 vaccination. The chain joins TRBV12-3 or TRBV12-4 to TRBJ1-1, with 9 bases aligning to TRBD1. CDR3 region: CASSMTGQGEAFF. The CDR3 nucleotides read TGTGCCAGCAGCATGACGGGACAGGGTGAAGCTTTCTTT.